Listed below are T cell receptor beta chains from one sample, sequenced in a study of T cell responses to AZD1222 COVID-19 vaccine. The method was immunoSEQ multiplex PCR; TCRdb's version includes in-frame clones alone and lacks a portion of them. The sample has approximately 160,000 clones; roughly 87% are singletons. The sample was peripheral blood, taken on day 0 of AZD1222 vaccination. These TCRs come from an adult in good health. The CDR3 runs from the conserved cysteine through the conserved F or W. A D gene is named only where the DNA matches it firmly. Clone size is shown for a subset of rows, as once, few, many or a class of expanded clone.

d_gene	abundance	j_gene	v_gene	CDR3aa	CDR3nt
NA	NA	TRBJ2-7	TRBV28	CASTRESSYEQYF	TGTGCCAGCACCCGGGAGAGCTCCTACGAGCAGTACTTC
NA	NA	TRBJ2-7	TRBV11-1	CASSPQGTEQYF	TGTGCCAGCAGCCCGCAGGGGACCGAGCAGTACTTC
NA	NA	TRBJ1-5	TRBV21-1	CARRIGVAGQPQHF	TGTGCCAGACGAATTGGGGTTGCGGGTCAGCCCCAGCATTTT
NA	once	TRBJ2-3	TRBV7-9	CASSAPGRDTQYF	TGTGCCAGCAGCGCCCCCGGGCGGGATACGCAGTATTTT
NA	NA	TRBJ1-2	TRBV19	CASSIAAGNYGYTF	TGTGCCAGTAGTATAGCGGCAGGAAACTATGGCTACACCTTC
NA	NA	TRBJ2-5	TRBV14	CASSQAGLYETQYF	TGTGCCAGCAGCCAAGCGGGCTTGTACGAGACCCAGTACTTC
NA	NA	TRBJ1-2	TRBV14	CASSHGQGDGYTF	TGTGCCAGCAGCCACGGGCAAGGGGATGGCTACACCTTC
NA	NA	TRBJ1-1	TRBV19	CASSIRQSNTEAFF	TGTGCCAGTAGTATAAGACAGTCGAACACTGAAGCTTTCTTT
NA	NA	TRBJ1-5	TRBV28	CASSRTARQPQHF	TGTGCCAGCAGCCGGACAGCCCGGCAGCCCCAGCATTTT
NA	NA	TRBJ2-1	TRBV7-2	CASSPQVLQRGNEQFF	TGTGCCAGCAGCCCCCAGGTGCTTCAAAGGGGCAATGAGCAGTTCTTC
TRBD2	once	TRBJ2-1	TRBV6-5	CASSYSLAGGLNEQFF	TGTGCCAGCAGTTACTCTCTAGCGGGAGGGCTCAATGAGCAGTTCTTC
NA	NA	TRBJ1-1	TRBV11-2	CASSSQIVEGAFF	TGTGCCAGCAGCTCCCAGATCGTAGAAGGGGCTTTCTTT
TRBD2	NA	TRBJ2-7	TRBV28	CASSPAGGLSEQYF	TGTGCCAGCAGCCCAGCGGGAGGGTTGAGCGAGCAGTACTTC
TRBD2	NA	TRBJ2-7	TRBV7-3	CASSASAGGWGSYEQYF	TGTGCCAGCAGCGCGTCAGCGGGAGGATGGGGTTCCTACGAGCAGTACTTC
NA	once	TRBJ1-5	TRBV18	CASSHSNQPQHF	TGTGCCAGCTCCCATAGCAATCAGCCCCAGCATTTT
TRBD1	NA	TRBJ1-6	TRBV4-1	CASSQTPPQTGADSPLHF	TGCGCCAGCAGCCAAACCCCTCCTCAGACAGGGGCCGATTCACCCCTCCACTTT
NA	NA	TRBJ2-7	TRBV6-5	CASSYERAYEQYF	TGTGCCAGCAGTTACGAGCGGGCCTACGAGCAGTACTTC
NA	NA	TRBJ2-3	TRBV27	CASSSTRTDTQYF	TGTGCCAGCAGTTCCACCAGGACAGATACGCAGTATTTT
NA	NA	TRBJ2-5	TRBV5-6	CASSFVGIQETQYF	TGTGCCAGCAGCTTCGTCGGTATACAAGAGACCCAGTACTTC
TRBD2	once	TRBJ2-7	TRBV6-1	CASSDQTSAAYEQYF	TGTGCCAGCAGTGACCAGACTAGCGCGGCCTACGAGCAGTACTTC
TRBD2	NA	TRBJ2-2	TRBV6-5	CASSLSGPNTGELFF	TGTGCCAGCAGCCTTAGCGGGCCGAACACCGGGGAGCTGTTTTTT
NA	NA	TRBJ1-5	TRBV7-9	CASSVEEGQPQHF	TGTGCCAGCAGCGTGGAGGAGGGTCAGCCCCAGCATTTT
NA	NA	TRBJ1-1	TRBV3-1/TRBV3-2	CASSWGPNTEAFF	TGTGCCAGCAGTTGGGGTCCGAACACTGAAGCTTTCTTT
TRBD2	once	TRBJ2-7	TRBV10-1	CASSEGREGAIYEQYF	TGCGCCAGCAGTGAAGGGCGGGAGGGGGCAATCTACGAGCAGTACTTC
NA	NA	TRBJ1-2	TRBV12-3/TRBV12-4	CASSLGARVGYTF	TGTGCCAGCAGCCTAGGGGCCAGGGTCGGCTACACCTTC
NA	NA	TRBJ2-3	TRBV27	CASSRTWKTTDTQYF	TGTGCCAGCAGTCGAACATGGAAAACCACAGATACGCAGTATTTT
TRBD2	NA	TRBJ2-3	TRBV6-5	CASSSRLATDTQYF	TGTGCCAGCAGTTCCCGACTAGCGACGGATACGCAGTATTTT
NA	NA	TRBJ1-4	TRBV7-2	CASSLATGQTNEKLFF	TGTGCCAGCAGCTTAGCGACCGGACAGACTAATGAAAAACTGTTTTTT
NA	few	TRBJ2-7	TRBV20-1	CSASRWGLHEQYF	TGCAGTGCTAGTCGCTGGGGCCTACACGAGCAGTACTTC
TRBD2	NA	TRBJ2-5	TRBV30	CAWSRASGNQETQYF	TGTGCCTGGAGCCGGGCTAGCGGGAACCAAGAGACCCAGTACTTC
NA	NA	TRBJ2-2	TRBV21-1	CASSSGTRECWTGELFF	TGTGCCAGCAGTTCCGGGACTAGGGAGTGTTGGACCGGGGAGCTGTTTTTT
TRBD1	NA	TRBJ1-2	TRBV4-1	CASSRIIDRGQNYGYTF	TGCGCCAGCAGCCGGATCATTGACAGGGGGCAAAACTATGGCTACACCTTC
TRBD1	once	TRBJ2-7	TRBV19	CASRRQGAYEQYF	TGTGCCAGTAGGCGCCAGGGGGCCTACGAGCAGTACTTC
NA	NA	TRBJ1-5	TRBV30	CAWSVDISDLQPQHF	TGTGCCTGGAGTGTAGACATCTCGGACCTTCAGCCCCAGCATTTT
TRBD1	NA	TRBJ2-5	TRBV19	CASSKDRVKETQYF	TGTGCCAGTAGTAAGGACAGGGTAAAAGAGACCCAGTACTTC
NA	NA	TRBJ1-1	TRBV5-1	CASSIGDTEAFF	TGCGCCAGCAGCATAGGGGACACTGAAGCTTTCTTT
TRBD1	once	TRBJ1-2	TRBV9	CASSGGQGSVYGYTF	TGTGCCAGCAGCGGAGGACAGGGGAGCGTCTATGGCTACACCTTC
NA	NA	TRBJ1-1	TRBV29-1	CSVEPHGRTEAFF	TGCAGCGTTGAACCCCACGGACGGACTGAAGCTTTCTTT
NA	NA	TRBJ2-7	TRBV27	CASSFLRDTAYEQYF	TGTGCCAGCAGTTTTTTAAGAGACACGGCCTACGAGCAGTACTTC
TRBD1	NA	TRBJ2-7	TRBV15	CATSRGRTGSREQYF	TGTGCCACCAGCAGAGGACGGACAGGGTCTCGGGAGCAGTACTTC
TRBD2	NA	TRBJ2-7	TRBV6-1	CASSDRALAGSAYEQYF	TGTGCCAGCAGTGATAGGGCCCTAGCGGGGAGTGCCTACGAGCAGTACTTC
TRBD1	NA	TRBJ1-2	TRBV4-2	CASKRSGGPHGYTF	TGTGCCAGTAAGAGGTCAGGGGGCCCTCATGGCTACACCTTC